This TCR beta chain was documented in a study of cytomegalovirus exposure and HLA in healthy donors. This PCR relied on a set of 60 Vbeta primers and 13 Jbeta primers. Sequencing used immunoSEQ multiplex PCR; TCRdb keeps in-frame clones, though not all of them. The table shows some 150,000 clones, with roughly 82% occurring only once. Sequenced sample: PBMCs. The receptor comes from a woman in her fifties or sixties in good health and CMV-seropositive.

The CDR3 is CASSLLGAKVPGELFF. CDR3 DNA sequence: TGTGCCAGCAGTTTATTGGGGGCTAAAGTTCCCGGGGAGCTGTTTTTT. The rearrangement links TRBV28 to TRBJ2-2; D is possibly TRBD1 (6 bases). The V gene's germline CDR1 is MDHEN and CDR2 SYDVKM. With 1 base removed from V and 6 bases from J, the gap between germline ends came to 15 bases. The CDR3 covers 16 residues.